The rows below give T cell receptor beta chains drawn from one sample of a study of control samples from healthy donors and cancer patients. Using immunoSEQ multiplex PCR, the repertoire was profiled, and TCRdb retains in-frame clones only, with some absent. The sample has about 160,000 clones, under 96% seen once; the top ten hold under 1.2%. What was sequenced was blood. All receptors come from a woman between 25 and 40 years old in good health. Each CDR3 is given with its conserved first and last residue. The D gene is left open where the match is weak. Not all rows give a size; the values are once, few, many and, for expanded clones, a class.

v_call	d_call	clone_size	j_call	cdr3_nt	cdr3_aa
TRBV6-4	TRBD1	many	TRBJ2-2	TGTGCCAGCAGCGCCACAGGGGTCACCGGGGAGCTGTTTTTT	CASSATGVTGELFF
TRBV28	TRBD1	-	TRBJ1-6	TGTGCCAGCAGCGAGGGACAGAATAATTCACCCCTCCACTTT	CASSEGQNNSPLHF
TRBV30	-	once	TRBJ2-2	TGTGCCTGGAGTTGGTCGGCAGGGGAGGAAGGGGAGCTGTTTTTT	CAWSWSAGEEGELFF
TRBV4-1	-	-	TRBJ2-2	TGCGCCAGCAGCCAAGAGAACACCGGGGAGCTGTTTTTT	CASSQENTGELFF
TRBV20-1	-	-	TRBJ2-7	TGCAGTGCCAGGGGCCTGAGCGAGCAGTACTTC	CSARGLSEQYF
TRBV5-6	-	-	TRBJ1-2	TGTGCCAGCAGCTTGGTCGGGCAGGGAATGATCAATGGCTACACCTTC	CASSLVGQGMINGYTF
TRBV6-4	TRBD2	once	TRBJ2-1	TGTGCCAGCAGTGACTCCCCGACTAGCGGGGGCTACAATGAGCAGTTCTTC	CASSDSPTSGGYNEQFF
TRBV10-1	-	-	TRBJ1-2	TGCGCCAGCAGCCCTGGGGGTCCGTATGGCTACACCTTC	CASSPGGPYGYTF
TRBV15	-	-	TRBJ2-3	TGTGCCACCAGCAGAGCGGGTTCCCCCCGAGATACGCAGTATTTT	CATSRAGSPRDTQYF
TRBV28	TRBD1	-	TRBJ2-1	TGTGCCAGCAGCCCCCGACAGGGTTATAGAAAATTCTTC	CASSPRQGYRKFF
TRBV5-1	TRBD1	-	TRBJ1-2	TGCGCCAGCAGCTTTGGGACAGGATACGGCTACACCTTC	CASSFGTGYGYTF
TRBV11-2	TRBD1	-	TRBJ1-6	TGTGCCAGCAGCACCCCGAGAAGACAGGGGATTTCTCTCGCACCCCTCCACTTT	CASSTPRRQGISLAPLHF
TRBV6-4	-	-	TRBJ2-3	TGTGCCAGCAGTGACTCCTCAGGGGGAGGTGCAGATACGCAGTATTTT	CASSDSSGGGADTQYF
TRBV28	-	-	TRBJ2-5	TGTGCCAGCAGTCCGGACAGAAACCAAGAGACCCAGTACTTC	CASSPDRNQETQYF
TRBV28	-	-	TRBJ2-3	TGTGCCAGCAGTTTATTTACAGATACGCAGTATTTT	CASSLFTDTQYF
TRBV9	TRBD2	-	TRBJ2-2	TGTGCCAGCAGCGTAGGTGCGGGGGGGAACACCGGGGAGCTGTTTTTT	CASSVGAGGNTGELFF
TRBV5-1	-	-	TRBJ1-4	TGCGCCAGCAGCTTGGGGGGCATGGCTAATGAAAAACTGTTTTTT	CASSLGGMANEKLFF
TRBV5-1	TRBD1	-	TRBJ2-1	TGCGCCAGCAGCTTAGACCAGGGGGCGAGGAATGAGCAGTTCTTC	CASSLDQGARNEQFF
TRBV6-5	-	once	TRBJ1-6	TGTGCCAGCAGTTTGGACGGTAGCTCCTATAATTCACCCCTCCACTTT	CASSLDGSSYNSPLHF
TRBV6-2/TRBV6-3	-	-	TRBJ2-7	TGTGCCAGCAGTTACGGTCTGGCGGATTCCTACGAGCAGTACTTC	CASSYGLADSYEQYF
TRBV7-9	-	-	TRBJ1-6	TGTGCCAGCAGCAGACAGAATTCACCCCTCCACTTT	CASSRQNSPLHF
TRBV6-1	-	-	TRBJ1-1	TGTGCCAGCAGTGAAGGTCAGGGTCGGATGAGGAGTTTCTTT	CASSEGQGRMRSFF
TRBV2	TRBD1	-	TRBJ1-5	TGTGCCAGCAGTCAACAGGGGATGCGACAGCCCCAGCATTTT	CASSQQGMRQPQHF
TRBV3-1/TRBV3-2	-	-	TRBJ2-2	TGTGCCAGCAGCCAAGAAGCAACAGGTCGCACCGGGGAGCTGTTTTTT	CASSQEATGRTGELFF
TRBV19	-	-	TRBJ2-7	TGTGCCAGTCAAGATCGATACTCCTACGAGCAGTACTTC	CASQDRYSYEQYF
TRBV5-6	-	-	TRBJ1-6	TGTGCCAGCAGCTTGGCTAATTCACCCCTCCACTTT	CASSLANSPLHF
TRBV11-1	TRBD2	-	TRBJ2-7	TGTGCCAGCAGCCGAGATAGCGGGGGGGCCTACGAGCAGTACTTC	CASSRDSGGAYEQYF
TRBV9	-	-	TRBJ1-1	TGTGCCAGCAGCGCCCACATGAACACTGAAGCTTTCTTT	CASSAHMNTEAFF
TRBV5-4	TRBD1	-	TRBJ1-1	TGTGCCAGCAGCTTGGACAGGGGGCAGGGTGAAGCTTTCTTT	CASSLDRGQGEAFF
TRBV9	TRBD2	-	TRBJ2-1	TGTGCCAGCAGCCCCAGGACTAGCGGGAGACTCCCCCCCTACAATGAGCAGTTCTTC	CASSPRTSGRLPPYNEQFF
TRBV2	-	few	TRBJ2-1	TGTGCCAGCAGTCCCCAGGGTTTCTATGAGCAGTTCTTC	CASSPQGFYEQFF
TRBV10-3	TRBD1	-	TRBJ2-7	TGTGCCATCAGTGGGACAGGGGGTCAAAAATTGTACGAGCAGTACTTC	CAISGTGGQKLYEQYF
TRBV9	TRBD2	-	TRBJ2-5	TGTGCCAGCAGCGTAGACGCGGGGGGGGCCTGGGAGACCCAGTACTTC	CASSVDAGGAWETQYF
TRBV7-9	-	once	TRBJ2-1	TGTGCCAGCAGCCCTATGCTCGGCGTCAATGAGCAGTTCTTC	CASSPMLGVNEQFF
TRBV25-1	-	-	TRBJ2-6	TGTGCCAGCAGTGACTATCCTGGGGCCAACGTCCTGACTTTC	CASSDYPGANVLTF
TRBV7-3	TRBD2	-	TRBJ2-7	TGTGCCAGCAGCTCGGGACTAGCGGGAGGTTTCTACGAGCAGTACTTC	CASSSGLAGGFYEQYF
TRBV4-2	TRBD2	-	TRBJ2-1	TGTGCCAGCAGCCGCTCCTCGGGACTAGCGGGGGGGAGCTCCTACAATGAGCAGTTCTTC	CASSRSSGLAGGSSYNEQFF
TRBV9	-	-	TRBJ2-3	TGTGCCAGCAGCGTAGGACATGCACCAGATACGCAGTATTTT	CASSVGHAPDTQYF
TRBV9	-	few	TRBJ1-6	TGTGCCAGCAGCCTTAAATGGGATTCACCCCTCCACTTT	CASSLKWDSPLHF
TRBV6-1	TRBD1	-	TRBJ1-5	TGTGCCAGCAGTGCCCTCCTACAGGGGGCCAATCAGCCCCAGCATTTT	CASSALLQGANQPQHF
TRBV7-9	-	-	TRBJ1-1	TGTGCCAGCAGCCAAGACGGGCGGGGCACTGAAGCTTTCTTT	CASSQDGRGTEAFF
TRBV3-1/TRBV3-2	-	-	TRBJ1-5	TGTGCCAGCAGCCTGAGGGATTCGGGGCCCCAGCATTTT	CASSLRDSGPQHF
TRBV13	TRBD1	-	TRBJ2-3	TGTGCCAGCAGCTCCCATACGGACAGGGGTTTAACAGATACGCAGTATTTT	CASSSHTDRGLTDTQYF
TRBV28	-	-	TRBJ2-2	TGTGCCAGCAGCAATCCGGGACGTGGGGGCACCGGGGAGCTGTTTTTT	CASSNPGRGGTGELFF
TRBV19	-	-	TRBJ1-5	TGTGCCAGTAGTCCAATTAGGGGTAGCAATCAGCCCCAGCATTTT	CASSPIRGSNQPQHF
TRBV5-1	-	-	TRBJ1-4	TGCGCCAGCAGCTTGGGGTGGGGTAATGAAAAACTGTTTTTT	CASSLGWGNEKLFF
TRBV5-1	-	-	TRBJ1-6	TGCGCCAGCAGCTTGGTTGCCGGGAATTCACCCCTCCACTTT	CASSLVAGNSPLHF
TRBV3-1/TRBV3-2	-	-	TRBJ1-5	TGTGCCAGCAGCCACGGCGGCCCGTATTCTAGTCAGCCCCAGCATTTT	CASSHGGPYSSQPQHF
TRBV19	-	few	TRBJ1-5	TGTGCCAGTAGTATAGATCTAGGGGGGCAGAGCAATCAGCCCCAGCATTTT	CASSIDLGGQSNQPQHF
TRBV18	-	-	TRBJ2-7	TGTGCCACCCAATCAGTCTTTGGGACAAGCTCCTACGAGCAGTACTTC	CATQSVFGTSSYEQYF
TRBV28	-	-	TRBJ2-4	TGTGCCAGCATCGAAGGAGGGGGAAACGGCATTCAGTACTTC	CASIEGGGNGIQYF
TRBV5-1	TRBD2	-	TRBJ2-1	TGCGCCAGCAGCTTGTCTGAGATTCGGGACTATTACAATGAGCAGTTCTTC	CASSLSEIRDYYNEQFF
TRBV5-5	-	-	TRBJ1-5	TGTGCCAGCAGCTACCAGGGAAGCAATCAGCCCCAGCATTTT	CASSYQGSNQPQHF
TRBV29-1	-	-	TRBJ1-2	TGCAGCGTTGAAGATCGGAGGGTAGGCGGCTATGGCTACACCTTC	CSVEDRRVGGYGYTF
TRBV5-5	-	-	TRBJ2-7	TGTGCCAGCAGCGAGACAGACTCCTACGAGCAGTACTTC	CASSETDSYEQYF
TRBV6-2/TRBV6-3	-	-	TRBJ2-2	TGTGCCAGCAGTTACGTATCGGCTAGTCTCGGGGAGCTGTTTTTT	CASSYVSASLGELFF
TRBV4-1	-	-	TRBJ2-3	TGCGCCAGCAGCCAAGGCCCCACAGTGGATACGCAGTATTTT	CASSQGPTVDTQYF
TRBV4-1	-	-	TRBJ2-3	TGCGCCAGCAGCCTTCTAGCAGCAGATACGCAGTATTTT	CASSLLAADTQYF
TRBV25-1	TRBD1	-	TRBJ2-1	TGTGCCAGCAGTGTACCCGGGACAGGAAACAATGAGCAGTTCTTC	CASSVPGTGNNEQFF
TRBV9	-	once	TRBJ2-2	TGTGCCAGCAGCGTAGTGGGGGCGGAAGAAAGTCGGGACACCGGGGAGCTGTTTTTT	CASSVVGAEESRDTGELFF